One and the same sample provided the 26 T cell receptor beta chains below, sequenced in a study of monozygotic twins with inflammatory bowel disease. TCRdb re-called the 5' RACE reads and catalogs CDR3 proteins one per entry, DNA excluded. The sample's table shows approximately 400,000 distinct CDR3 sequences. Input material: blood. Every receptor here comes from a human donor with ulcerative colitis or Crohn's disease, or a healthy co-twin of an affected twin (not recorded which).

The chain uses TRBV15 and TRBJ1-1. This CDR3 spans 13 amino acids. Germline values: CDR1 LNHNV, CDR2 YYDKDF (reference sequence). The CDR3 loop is CATSRDKGIEAFF.

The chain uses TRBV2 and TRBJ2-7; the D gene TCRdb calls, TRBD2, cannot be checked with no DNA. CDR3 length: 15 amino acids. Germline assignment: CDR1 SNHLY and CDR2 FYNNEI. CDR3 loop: CASSEVRLAGTEQYF.

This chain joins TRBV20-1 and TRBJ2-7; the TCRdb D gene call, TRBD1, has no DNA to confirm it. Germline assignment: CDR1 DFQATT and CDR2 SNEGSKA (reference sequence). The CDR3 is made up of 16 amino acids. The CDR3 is CSARDSETGLSYEQYF.

The CDR3 sequence is CASSLPREWAYEQYF. V gene TRBV5-6 combines with J gene TRBJ2-7; checking the TCRdb D call of TRBD2 is not possible without DNA. Germline-derived CDR1 and CDR2 are SGHDT and YYEEEE. The CDR3 consists of 15 residues.

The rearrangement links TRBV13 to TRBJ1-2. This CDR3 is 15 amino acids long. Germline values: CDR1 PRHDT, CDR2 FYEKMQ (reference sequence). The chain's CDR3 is CASSQLVRPLYGYTF.

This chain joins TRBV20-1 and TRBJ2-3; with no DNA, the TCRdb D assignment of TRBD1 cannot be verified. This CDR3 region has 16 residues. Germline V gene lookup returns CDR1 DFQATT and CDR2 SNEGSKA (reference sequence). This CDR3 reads CSAVPPGTGGRDTQYF.

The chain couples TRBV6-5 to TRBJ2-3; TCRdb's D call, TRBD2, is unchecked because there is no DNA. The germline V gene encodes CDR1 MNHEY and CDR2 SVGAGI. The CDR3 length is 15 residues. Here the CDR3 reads CASSSAGGRADTQYF.

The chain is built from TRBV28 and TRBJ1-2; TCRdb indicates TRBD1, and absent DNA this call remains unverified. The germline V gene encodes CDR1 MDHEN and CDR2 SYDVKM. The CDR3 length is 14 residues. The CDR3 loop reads CASTEGQEVYGYTF.

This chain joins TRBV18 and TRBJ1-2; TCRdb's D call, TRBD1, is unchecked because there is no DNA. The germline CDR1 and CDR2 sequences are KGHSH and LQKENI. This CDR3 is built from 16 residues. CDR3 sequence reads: CASSPDAGGAGGGYTF. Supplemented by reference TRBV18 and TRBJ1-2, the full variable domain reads NAGVMQNPRHLVRRRGQEARLRCSPMKGHSHVYWYRQLPEEGLKFMVYLQKENIIDESGMPKERFSAEFPKEGPSILRIQQVVRGDSAAYFCASSPDAGGAGGGYTFGSGTRLTVV.

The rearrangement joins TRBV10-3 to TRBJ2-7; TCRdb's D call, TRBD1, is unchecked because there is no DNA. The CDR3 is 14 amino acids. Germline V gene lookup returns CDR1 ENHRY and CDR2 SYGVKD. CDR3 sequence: CAISSGQISYEQYF.

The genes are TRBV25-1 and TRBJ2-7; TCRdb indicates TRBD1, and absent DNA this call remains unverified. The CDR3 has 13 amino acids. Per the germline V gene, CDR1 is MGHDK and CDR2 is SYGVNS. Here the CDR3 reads CASSQGFSYEQYF.

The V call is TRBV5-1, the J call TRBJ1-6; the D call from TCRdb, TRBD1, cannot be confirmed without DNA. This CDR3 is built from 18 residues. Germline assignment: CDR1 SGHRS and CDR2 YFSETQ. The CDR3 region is CASSPGTGLRRDNSPLHF.

This CDR3 reads CASNLRGADSPLHF. The chain has TRBV7-6 and TRBJ1-6; the D call of TRBD1 rests on TCRdb alone, since no DNA is present to check it. The CDR3 is 14 residues long. Germline loops: CDR1 SGHVS, CDR2 FNYEAQ.

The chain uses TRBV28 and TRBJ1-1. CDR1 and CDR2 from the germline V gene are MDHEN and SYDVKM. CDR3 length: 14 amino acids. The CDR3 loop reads CASSSGPRGTEAFF.

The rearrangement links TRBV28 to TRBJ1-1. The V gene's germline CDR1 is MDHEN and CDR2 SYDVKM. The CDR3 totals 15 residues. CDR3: CASSLWGVLNTEAFF.

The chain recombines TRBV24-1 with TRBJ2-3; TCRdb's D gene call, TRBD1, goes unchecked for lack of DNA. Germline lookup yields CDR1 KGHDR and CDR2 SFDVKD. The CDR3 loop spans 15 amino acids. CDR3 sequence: CATSAQGQSTDTQYF.

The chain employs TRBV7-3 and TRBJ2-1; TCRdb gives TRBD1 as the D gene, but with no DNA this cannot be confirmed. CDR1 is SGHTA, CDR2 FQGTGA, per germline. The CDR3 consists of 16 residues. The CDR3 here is CASSISGGTGINEQFF.

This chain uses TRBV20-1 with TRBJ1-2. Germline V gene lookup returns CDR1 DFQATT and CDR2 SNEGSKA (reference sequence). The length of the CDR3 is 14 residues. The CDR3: CSARPNLSAYGYTF.

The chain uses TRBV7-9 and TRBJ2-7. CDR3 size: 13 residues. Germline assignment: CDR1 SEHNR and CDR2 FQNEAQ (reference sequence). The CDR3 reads CASSLAYSYEQYF.

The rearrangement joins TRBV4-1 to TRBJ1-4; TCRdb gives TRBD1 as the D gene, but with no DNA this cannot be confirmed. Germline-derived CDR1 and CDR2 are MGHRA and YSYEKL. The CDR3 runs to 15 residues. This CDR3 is CASSLHGTGNEKLFF.

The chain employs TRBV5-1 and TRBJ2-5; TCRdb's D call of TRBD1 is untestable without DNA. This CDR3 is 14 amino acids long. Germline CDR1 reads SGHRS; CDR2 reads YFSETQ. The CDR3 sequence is CATRKGQTQETQYF. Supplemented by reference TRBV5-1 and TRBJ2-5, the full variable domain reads KAGVTQTPRYLIKTRGQQVTLSCSPISGHRSVSWYQQTPGQGLQFLFEYFSETQRNKGNFPGRFSGRQFSNSRSEMNVSTLELGDSALYLCATRKGQTQETQYFGPGTRLLVL.

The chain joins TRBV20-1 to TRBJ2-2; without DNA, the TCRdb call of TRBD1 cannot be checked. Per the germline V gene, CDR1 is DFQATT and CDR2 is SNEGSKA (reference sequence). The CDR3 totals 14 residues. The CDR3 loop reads CSATGQTNTGELFF.

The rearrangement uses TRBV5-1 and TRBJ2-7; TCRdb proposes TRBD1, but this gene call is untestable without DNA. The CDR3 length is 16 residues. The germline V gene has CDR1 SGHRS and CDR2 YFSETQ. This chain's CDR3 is CASSNSRGQDSYEQYF.

CDR3: CASSVSDTQYF. This chain connects TRBV25-1 to TRBJ2-3. The CDR3 covers 11 residues. Germline V lookup: CDR1 MGHDK, CDR2 SYGVNS.

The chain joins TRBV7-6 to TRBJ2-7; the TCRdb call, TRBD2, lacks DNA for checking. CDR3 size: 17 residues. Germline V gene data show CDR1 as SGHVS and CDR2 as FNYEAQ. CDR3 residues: CASSPTPAGGPSYEQYF.

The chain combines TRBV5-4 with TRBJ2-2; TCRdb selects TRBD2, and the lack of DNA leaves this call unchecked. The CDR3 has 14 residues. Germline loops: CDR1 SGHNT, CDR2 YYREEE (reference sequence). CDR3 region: CASSPRGRIGELFF.